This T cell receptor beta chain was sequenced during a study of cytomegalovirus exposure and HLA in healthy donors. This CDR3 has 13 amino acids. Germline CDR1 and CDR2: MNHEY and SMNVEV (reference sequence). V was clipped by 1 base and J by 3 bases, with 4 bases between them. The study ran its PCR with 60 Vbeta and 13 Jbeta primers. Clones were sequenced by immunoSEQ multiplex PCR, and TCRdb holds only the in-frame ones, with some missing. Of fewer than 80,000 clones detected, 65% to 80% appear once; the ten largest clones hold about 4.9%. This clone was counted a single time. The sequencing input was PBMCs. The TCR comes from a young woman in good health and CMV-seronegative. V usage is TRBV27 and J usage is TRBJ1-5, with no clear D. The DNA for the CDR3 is TGTGCCAGCAGTTTATTATCCAATCAGCCCCAGCATTTT. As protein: CASSLLSNQPQHF.